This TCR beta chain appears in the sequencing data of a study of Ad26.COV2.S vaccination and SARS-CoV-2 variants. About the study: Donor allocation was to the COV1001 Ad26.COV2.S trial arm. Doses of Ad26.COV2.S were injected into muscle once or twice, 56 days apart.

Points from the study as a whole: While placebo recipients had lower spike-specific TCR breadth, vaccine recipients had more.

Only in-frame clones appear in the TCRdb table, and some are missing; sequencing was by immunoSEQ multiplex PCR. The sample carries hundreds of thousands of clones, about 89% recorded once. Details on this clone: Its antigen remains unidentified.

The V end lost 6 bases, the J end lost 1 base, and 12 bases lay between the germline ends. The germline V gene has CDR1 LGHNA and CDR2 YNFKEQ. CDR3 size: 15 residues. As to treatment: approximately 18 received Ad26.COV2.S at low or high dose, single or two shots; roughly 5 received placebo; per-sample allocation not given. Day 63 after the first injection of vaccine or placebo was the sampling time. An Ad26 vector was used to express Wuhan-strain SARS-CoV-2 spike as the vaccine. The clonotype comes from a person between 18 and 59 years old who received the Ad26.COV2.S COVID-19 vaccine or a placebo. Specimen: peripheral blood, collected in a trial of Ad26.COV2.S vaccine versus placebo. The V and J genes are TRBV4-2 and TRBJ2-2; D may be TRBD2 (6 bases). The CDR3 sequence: CASSRNSGNTGELFF. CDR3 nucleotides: TGTGCCAGCAGTCGCAATAGCGGGAACACCGGGGAGCTGTTTTTT.